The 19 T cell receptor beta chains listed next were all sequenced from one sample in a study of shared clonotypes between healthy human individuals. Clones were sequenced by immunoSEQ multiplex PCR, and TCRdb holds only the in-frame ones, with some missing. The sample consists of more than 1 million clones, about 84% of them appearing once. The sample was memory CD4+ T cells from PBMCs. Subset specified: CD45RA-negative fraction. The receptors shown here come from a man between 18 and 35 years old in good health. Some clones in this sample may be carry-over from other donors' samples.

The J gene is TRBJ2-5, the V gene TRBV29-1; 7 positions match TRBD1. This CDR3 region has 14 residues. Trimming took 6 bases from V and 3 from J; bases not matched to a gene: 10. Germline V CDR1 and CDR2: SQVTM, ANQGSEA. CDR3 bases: TGCAGCGTCCGGACAGGAAATAGAGAAGAGACCCAGTACTTC. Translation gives CSVRTGNREETQYF. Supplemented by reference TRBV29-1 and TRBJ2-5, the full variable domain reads SAVISQKPSRDICQRGTSLTIQCQVDSQVTMMFWYRQQPGQSLTLIATANQGSEATYESGFVIDKFPISRPNLTFSTLTVSNMSPEDSSIYLCSVRTGNREETQYFGPGTRLLVL.

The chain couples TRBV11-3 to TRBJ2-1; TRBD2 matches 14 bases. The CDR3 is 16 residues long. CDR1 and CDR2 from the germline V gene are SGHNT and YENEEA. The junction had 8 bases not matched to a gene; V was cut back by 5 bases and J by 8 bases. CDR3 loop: CASSVGLAGGFDEQFF. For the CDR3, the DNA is TGTGCCAGCAGCGTAGGACTAGCGGGAGGATTCGATGAGCAGTTCTTC.

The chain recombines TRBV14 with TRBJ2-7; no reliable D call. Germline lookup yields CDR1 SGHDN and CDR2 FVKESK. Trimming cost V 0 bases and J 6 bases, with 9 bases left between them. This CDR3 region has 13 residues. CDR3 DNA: TGTGCCAGCAGCCAAGATTTTGCGCTCGAGCAGTACTTC. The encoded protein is CASSQDFALEQYF.

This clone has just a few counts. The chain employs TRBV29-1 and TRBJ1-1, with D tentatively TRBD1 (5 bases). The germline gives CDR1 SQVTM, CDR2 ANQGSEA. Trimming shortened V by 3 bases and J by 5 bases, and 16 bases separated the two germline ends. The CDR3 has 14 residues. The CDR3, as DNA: TGCAGCGTTGAGAGAGAGGGACGGGGAACTGAAGCTTTCTTT. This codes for CSVEREGRGTEAFF.

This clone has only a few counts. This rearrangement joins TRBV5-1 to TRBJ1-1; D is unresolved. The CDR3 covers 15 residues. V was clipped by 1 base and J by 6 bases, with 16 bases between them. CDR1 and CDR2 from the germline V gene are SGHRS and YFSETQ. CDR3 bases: TGCGCCAGCAGCTTGATGCCGGGTCAGAGAGCTGAAGCTTTCTTT. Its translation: CASSLMPGQRAEAFF.

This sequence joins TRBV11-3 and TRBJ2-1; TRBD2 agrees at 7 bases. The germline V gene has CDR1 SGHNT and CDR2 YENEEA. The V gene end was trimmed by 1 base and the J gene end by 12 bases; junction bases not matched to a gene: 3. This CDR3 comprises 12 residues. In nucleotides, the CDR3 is TGTGCCAGCAGCTTAGCGGGGAGGGCGCAGTTCTTC. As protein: CASSLAGRAQFF.

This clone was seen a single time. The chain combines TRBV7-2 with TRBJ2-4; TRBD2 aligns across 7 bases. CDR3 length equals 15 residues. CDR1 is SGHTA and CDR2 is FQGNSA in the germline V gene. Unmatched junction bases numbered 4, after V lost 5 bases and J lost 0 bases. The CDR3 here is CASSPLAGAKNIQYF. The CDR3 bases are TGTGCCAGCAGCCCCTTAGCGGGAGCCAAAAACATTCAGTACTTC. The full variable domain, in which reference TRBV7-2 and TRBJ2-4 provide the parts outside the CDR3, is GAGVSQSPSNKVTEKGKDVELRCDPISGHTALYWYRQSLGQGLEFLIYFQGNSAPDKSGLPSDRFSAERTGGSVSTLTIQRTQQEDSAVYLCASSPLAGAKNIQYFGAGTRLSVL.

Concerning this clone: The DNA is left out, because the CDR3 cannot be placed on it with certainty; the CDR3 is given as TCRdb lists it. CDR3 residues: CASSKVGQGIRLWEQYF. The V gene is TRBV21-1, the J gene TRBJ2-7; the table calls TRBD1, which could not be checked here. TRBV21-1 is marked as a pseudogene. The CDR3 sequence runs 17 residues, both termini included.

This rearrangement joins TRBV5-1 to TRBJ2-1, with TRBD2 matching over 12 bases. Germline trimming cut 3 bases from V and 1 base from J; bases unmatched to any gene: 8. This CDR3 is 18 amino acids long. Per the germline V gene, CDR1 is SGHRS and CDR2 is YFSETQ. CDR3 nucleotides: TGCGCCAGCAGCTCGGCAGGACTAGCGGGGAGATCCTACAATGAGCAGTTCTTC. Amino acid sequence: CASSSAGLAGRSYNEQFF.

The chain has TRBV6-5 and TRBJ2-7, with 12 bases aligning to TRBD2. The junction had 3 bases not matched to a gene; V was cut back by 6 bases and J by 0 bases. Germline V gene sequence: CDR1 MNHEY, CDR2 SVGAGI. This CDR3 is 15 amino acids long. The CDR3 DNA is TGTGCCAGCAGGCGACTAGCGGGAGTCTCCTACGAGCAGTACTTC. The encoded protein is CASRRLAGVSYEQYF.

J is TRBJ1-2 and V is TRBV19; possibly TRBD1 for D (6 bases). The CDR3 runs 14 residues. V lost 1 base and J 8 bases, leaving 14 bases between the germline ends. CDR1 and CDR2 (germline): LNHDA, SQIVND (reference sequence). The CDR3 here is CASSIAGQRRGYTF. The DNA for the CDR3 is TGTGCCAGTAGTATAGCCGGACAGCGGAGAGGCTACACCTTC.

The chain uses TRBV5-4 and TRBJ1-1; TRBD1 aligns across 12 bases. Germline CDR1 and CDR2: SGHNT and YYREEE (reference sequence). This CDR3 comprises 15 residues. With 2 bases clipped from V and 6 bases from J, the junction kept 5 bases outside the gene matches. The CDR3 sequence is CASSLFGTGGAEAFF. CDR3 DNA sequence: TGTGCCAGCAGCTTATTCGGGACAGGGGGCGCTGAAGCTTTCTTT.

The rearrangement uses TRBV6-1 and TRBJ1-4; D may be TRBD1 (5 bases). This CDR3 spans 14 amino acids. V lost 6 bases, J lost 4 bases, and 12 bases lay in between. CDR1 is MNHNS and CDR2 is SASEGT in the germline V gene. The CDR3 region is CASSLQAFNEKLFF. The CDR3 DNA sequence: TGTGCCAGCAGCCTACAGGCGTTTAATGAAAAACTGTTTTTT.

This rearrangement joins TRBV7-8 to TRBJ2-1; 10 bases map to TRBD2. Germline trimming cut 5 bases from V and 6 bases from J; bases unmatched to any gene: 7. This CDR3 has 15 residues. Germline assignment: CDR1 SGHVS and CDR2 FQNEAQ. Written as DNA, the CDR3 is TGTGCCAGCAGCCACCTAGCGGGAGTTGGCAATGAGCAGTTCTTC. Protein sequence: CASSHLAGVGNEQFF.

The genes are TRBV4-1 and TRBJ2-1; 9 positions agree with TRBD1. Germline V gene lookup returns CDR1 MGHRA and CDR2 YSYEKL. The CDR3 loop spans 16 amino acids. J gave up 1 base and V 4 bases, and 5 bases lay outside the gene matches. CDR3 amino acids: CASSPSDRGSYNEQFF. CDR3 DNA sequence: TGCGCCAGCAGCCCTTCGGACAGGGGATCCTACAATGAGCAGTTCTTC.

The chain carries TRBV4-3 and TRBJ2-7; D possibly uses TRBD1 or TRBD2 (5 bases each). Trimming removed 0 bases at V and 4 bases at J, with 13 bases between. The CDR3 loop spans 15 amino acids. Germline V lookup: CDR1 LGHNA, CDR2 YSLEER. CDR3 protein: CASSQDWGSGYEQYF. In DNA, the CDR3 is TGCGCCAGCAGCCAAGATTGGGGGAGCGGTTACGAGCAGTACTTC.

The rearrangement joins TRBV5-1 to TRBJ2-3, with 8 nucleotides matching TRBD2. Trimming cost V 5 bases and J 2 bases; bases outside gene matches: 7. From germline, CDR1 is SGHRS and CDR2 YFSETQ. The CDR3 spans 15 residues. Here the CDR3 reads CASRQLAAVTDTQYF. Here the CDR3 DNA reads TGCGCCAGCAGACAACTAGCGGCCGTCACAGATACGCAGTATTTT.

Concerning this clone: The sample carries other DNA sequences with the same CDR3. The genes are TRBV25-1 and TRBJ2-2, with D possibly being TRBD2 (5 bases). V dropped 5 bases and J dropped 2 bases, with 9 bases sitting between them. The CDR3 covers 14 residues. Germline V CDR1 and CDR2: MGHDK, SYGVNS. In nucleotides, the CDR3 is TGTGCCAGCAGTCCCAGGACTAACACCGGGGAGCTGTTTTTT. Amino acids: CASSPRTNTGELFF.

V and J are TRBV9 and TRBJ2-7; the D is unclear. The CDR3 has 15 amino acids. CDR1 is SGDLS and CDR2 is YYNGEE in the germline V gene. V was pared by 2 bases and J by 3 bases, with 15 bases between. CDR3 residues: CASSVHQAPLYEQYF. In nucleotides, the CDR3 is TGTGCCAGCAGCGTGCACCAGGCCCCCCTCTACGAGCAGTACTTC.